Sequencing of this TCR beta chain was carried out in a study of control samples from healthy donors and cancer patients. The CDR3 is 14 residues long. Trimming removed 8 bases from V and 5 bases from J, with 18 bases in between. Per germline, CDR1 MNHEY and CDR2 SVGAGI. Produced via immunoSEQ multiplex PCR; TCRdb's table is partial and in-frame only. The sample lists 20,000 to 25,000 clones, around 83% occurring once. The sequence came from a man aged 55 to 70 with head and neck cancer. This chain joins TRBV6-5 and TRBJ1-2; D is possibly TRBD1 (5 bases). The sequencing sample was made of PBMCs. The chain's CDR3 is CASAYQGLRYGYTF. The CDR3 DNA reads TGTGCCAGCGCGTACCAGGGACTACGTTATGGCTACACCTTC.